This T cell receptor (beta chain) was sequenced during a study of spatial heterogeneity in lung cancer. MiXCR, applied by TCRdb to the 5' RACE reads, yields one record per CDR3 protein. Seen here are about 23,000 distinct CDR3 sequences, approximately 4.8% observed once, and the top ten hold under 6.5%. The germline gives CDR1 SGHTA, CDR2 FQGNSA. This CDR3 has 13 amino acids. V was trimmed by 0 bases and J by 4 bases, leaving 7 bases between them. The time point here: sample taken at primary tumor resection. Without sorting, whole RNA was sequenced from tumor, nontumor lung or frozen PBMC. This clonotype was detected many times.

The V gene is TRBV7-2, the J gene TRBJ2-7; D unresolved. The sample was PBMCs, taken at surgery. The receptor comes from a male donor with early-stage non-small cell lung cancer. CDR3 in DNA: TGTGCCAGCAGCTTAGCGGCGACATACGAGCAGTACTTC. Translation: CASSLAATYEQYF.